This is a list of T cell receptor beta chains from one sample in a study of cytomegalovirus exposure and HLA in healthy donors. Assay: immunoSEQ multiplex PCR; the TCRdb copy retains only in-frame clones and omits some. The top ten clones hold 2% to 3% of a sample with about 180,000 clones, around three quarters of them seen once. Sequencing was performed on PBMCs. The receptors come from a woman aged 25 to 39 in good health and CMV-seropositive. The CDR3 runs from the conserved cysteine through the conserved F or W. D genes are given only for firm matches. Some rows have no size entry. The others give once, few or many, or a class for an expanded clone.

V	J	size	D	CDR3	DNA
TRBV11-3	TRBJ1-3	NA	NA	CASSLGDRLQSGGNTIYF	TGTGCCAGCAGCTTGGGAGACAGGCTTCAATCGGGTGGAAACACCATATATTTT
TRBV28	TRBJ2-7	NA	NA	CASRGGGEGGEEQYF	TGTGCCAGCAGGGGGGGTGGCGAAGGGGGGGAAGAGCAGTACTTC
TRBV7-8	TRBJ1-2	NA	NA	CASSPLIRANYGYTF	TGTGCCAGCAGCCCCCTCATCAGGGCTAACTATGGCTACACCTTC
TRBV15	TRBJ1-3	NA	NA	CATSRTTVGNTIYF	TGTGCCACCAGCAGGACTACCGTTGGAAACACCATATATTTT
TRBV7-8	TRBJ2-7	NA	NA	CASSLSASPTLYYEQYF	TGTGCCAGCAGCTTGTCGGCTAGCCCTACCCTATACTACGAGCAGTACTTC
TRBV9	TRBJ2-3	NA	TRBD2	CASSAGGRGTDTQYF	TGTGCCAGCAGCGCGGGGGGGCGGGGCACAGATACGCAGTATTTT
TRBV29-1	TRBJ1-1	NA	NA	CSVLGAKIGVEPEAFF	TGCAGCGTGCTGGGGGCCAAAATCGGGGTAGAGCCTGAAGCTTTCTTT
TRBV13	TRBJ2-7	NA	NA	CASSPWGGHEQYF	TGTGCCAGCAGCCCCTGGGGCGGTCACGAGCAGTACTTC
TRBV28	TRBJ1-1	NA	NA	CASSAASSEAFF	TGTGCCAGCAGCGCCGCTAGTTCTGAAGCTTTCTTT
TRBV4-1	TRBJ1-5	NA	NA	CASSPPSGSAGYGNQPQHF	TGCGCCAGCAGCCCCCCGTCGGGTTCGGCAGGGTATGGCAATCAGCCCCAGCATTTT
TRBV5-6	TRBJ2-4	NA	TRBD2	CASNYLTSGGVRGQYF	TGTGCCAGCAACTACTTGACTAGCGGGGGAGTCCGCGGTCAGTACTTC
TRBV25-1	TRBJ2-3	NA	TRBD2	CASSEAGGLDTQYF	TGTGCCAGCAGTGAAGCGGGGGGGCTTGATACGCAGTATTTT
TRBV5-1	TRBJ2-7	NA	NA	CASSPPGMHYEQYF	TGCGCCAGCAGCCCTCCCGGGATGCACTACGAGCAGTACTTC
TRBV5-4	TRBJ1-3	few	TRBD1	CASSILQGAENTIYF	TGTGCCAGCAGCATCCTACAGGGGGCCGAAAACACCATATATTTT
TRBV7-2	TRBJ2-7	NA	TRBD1	CASSLNTGGEQYF	TGTGCCAGCAGCTTAAACACAGGGGGCGAGCAGTACTTC
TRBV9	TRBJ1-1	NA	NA	CASSVGGQSNTEAFF	TGTGCCAGCAGCGTAGGTGGACAGTCAAACACTGAAGCTTTCTTT
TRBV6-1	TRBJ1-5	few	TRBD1	CASSESTGGQPQHF	TGTGCCAGCAGTGAATCGACAGGGGGTCAGCCCCAGCATTTT
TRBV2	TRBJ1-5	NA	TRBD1	CASRGTGGHQPQHF	TGTGCCAGCAGGGGGACAGGGGGCCATCAGCCCCAGCATTTT
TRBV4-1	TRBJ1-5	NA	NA	CASSQGSGGINQPQHF	TGCGCCAGCAGCCAAGGTTCGGGGGGTATCAATCAGCCCCAGCATTTT
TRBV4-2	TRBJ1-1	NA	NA	CASSFWEGSGTEAFF	TGTGCCAGCAGCTTTTGGGAGGGGTCCGGGACTGAAGCTTTCTTT
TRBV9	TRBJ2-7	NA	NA	CASSVGTTSYEQYF	TGTGCCAGCAGCGTAGGGACTACTTCCTACGAGCAGTACTTC
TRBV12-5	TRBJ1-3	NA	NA	CASGREQGVRGNTIYF	TGTGCTAGTGGCCGCGAACAGGGAGTACGGGGAAACACCATATATTTT
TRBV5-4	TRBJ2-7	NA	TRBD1	CASSLEVNVRGNEQYF	TGTGCCAGCAGCTTGGAAGTCAATGTCAGGGGGAACGAGCAGTACTTC
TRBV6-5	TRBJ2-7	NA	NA	CASSYGLAGEQYF	TGTGCCAGCAGTTACGGGCTAGCTGGAGAGCAGTACTTC
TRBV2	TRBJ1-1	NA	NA	CASSPVAQGTEAFF	TGTGCCAGCAGTCCAGTCGCCCAGGGAACTGAAGCTTTCTTT
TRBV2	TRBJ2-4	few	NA	CASRAGPDIQYF	TGTGCCAGCAGAGCAGGGCCGGACATTCAGTACTTC
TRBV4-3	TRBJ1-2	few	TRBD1	CASSQGGTGGPVGYTF	TGCGCCAGCAGCCAAGGGGGGACAGGGGGGCCTGTCGGCTACACCTTC
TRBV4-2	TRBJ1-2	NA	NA	CASSQGGRVNYGYTF	TGTGCCAGCAGCCAAGGGGGCAGGGTGAACTATGGCTACACCTTC
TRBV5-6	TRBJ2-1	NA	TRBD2	CASSRTSRNEQFF	TGTGCCAGCAGCCGGACTAGCCGCAATGAGCAGTTCTTC
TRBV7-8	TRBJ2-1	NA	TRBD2	CASSQARTSGGVYNEQFF	TGTGCCAGCAGCCAGGCTCGAACTAGCGGGGGGGTCTACAATGAGCAGTTCTTC
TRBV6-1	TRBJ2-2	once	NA	CASSANDRSDTGELFF	TGTGCCAGCAGTGCTAATGACAGGAGTGACACCGGGGAGCTGTTTTTT
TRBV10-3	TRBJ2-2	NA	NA	CAISESTGRPRGTANTGELFF	TGTGCCATCAGTGAGTCGACCGGGCGGCCACGGGGGACAGCGAACACCGGGGAGCTGTTTTTT
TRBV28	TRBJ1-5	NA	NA	CASSFAGRGLGSNQPQHF	TGTGCCAGCAGTTTCGCGGGCAGGGGCTTAGGGAGCAATCAGCCCCAGCATTTT
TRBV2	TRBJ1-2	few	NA	CASRGWGPYGYTF	TGTGCCAGCAGAGGGTGGGGGCCCTATGGCTACACCTTC
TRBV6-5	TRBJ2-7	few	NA	CASSYSGQGPSYEQYF	TGTGCCAGCAGTTACTCGGGGCAGGGGCCATCCTACGAGCAGTACTTC
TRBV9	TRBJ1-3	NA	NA	CASSDHSSGDTIYF	TGTGCCAGCAGCGATCACTCCTCTGGAGACACCATATATTTT
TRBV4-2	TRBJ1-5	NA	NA	CASSQRQGTNQPQHF	TGTGCCAGCAGCCAGAGGCAGGGGACCAATCAGCCCCAGCATTTT
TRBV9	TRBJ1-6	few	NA	CASSGGGSPLHF	TGTGCCAGCAGCGGAGGGGGTTCACCCCTCCACTTT
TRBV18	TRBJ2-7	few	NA	CASSQTGYEQYF	TGTGCCAGCTCACAGACAGGCTACGAGCAGTACTTC
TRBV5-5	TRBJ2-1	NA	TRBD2	CATQTSGEYNEQFF	TGTGCCACACAGACTAGCGGGGAGTACAATGAGCAGTTCTTC
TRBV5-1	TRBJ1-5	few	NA	CASGLSGGNQPQHF	TGCGCCAGCGGGCTCTCAGGGGGCAATCAGCCCCAGCATTTT
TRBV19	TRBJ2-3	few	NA	CASSRGYSTDTQYF	TGTGCCAGTAGCCGGGGTTATAGCACAGATACGCAGTATTTT
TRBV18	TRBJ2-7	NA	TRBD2	CASLEGASGGYEQYF	TGTGCCAGCCTAGAGGGGGCTAGCGGGGGGTACGAGCAGTACTTC
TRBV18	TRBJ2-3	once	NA	CASSLLLRGSTDTQYF	TGTGCCAGCTCACTCTTACTCAGGGGTAGCACAGATACGCAGTATTTT
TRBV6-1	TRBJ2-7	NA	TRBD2	CASTTSGEQYF	TGTGCCAGCACCACTAGCGGGGAGCAGTACTTC
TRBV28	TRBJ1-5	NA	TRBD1	CATSPGQGDQPQHF	TGTGCCACTTCGCCGGGACAGGGAGATCAGCCCCAGCATTTT
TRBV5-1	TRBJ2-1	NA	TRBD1	CASSFGDRPFNEQFF	TGCGCCAGCAGCTTTGGGGACAGGCCGTTCAATGAGCAGTTCTTC
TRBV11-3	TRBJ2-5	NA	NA	CASSGYREQETQYF	TGTGCCAGCAGCGGATACAGGGAACAAGAGACCCAGTACTTC
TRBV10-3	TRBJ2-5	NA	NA	CASRTPGQETQYF	TGTGCCAGCCGAACTCCGGGGCAAGAGACCCAGTACTTC
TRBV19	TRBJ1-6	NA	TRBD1	CASMRGTGGSPLHF	TGTGCCAGCATGCGGGGGACAGGAGGTTCACCCCTCCACTTT
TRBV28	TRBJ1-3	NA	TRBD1	CASSLDRAGNTIYF	TGTGCCAGCAGTTTGGACAGGGCTGGAAACACCATATATTTT
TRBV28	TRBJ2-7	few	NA	CASGGSRGIGIGLGRYEQYF	TGTGCCAGCGGGGGATCCAGGGGTATTGGAATCGGGTTGGGCCGCTACGAGCAGTACTTC
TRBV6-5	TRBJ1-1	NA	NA	CASSSNYQGSRTEAFF	TGTGCCAGCAGTTCTAACTATCAGGGGTCGCGCACTGAAGCTTTCTTT
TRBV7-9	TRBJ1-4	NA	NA	CASSLRGGRQKLFF	TGTGCCAGCAGCCTCCGCGGAGGGAGACAAAAACTGTTTTTT